This TCR beta chain is drawn from a study of blood T cell repertoires in COVID-19. Whole-study context: Sites in the United States, Italy and Spain provided acute and convalescent COVID-19 samples. The cDNA or gDNA used as material had been derived from T cells, B-cell-depleted T cells, or PBMCs.

Authors' data handling: The assay estimated nucleated cells by amplifying reference gene primers. Measured with immunoSEQ multiplex PCR; TCRdb has only the in-frame clones, and not every one. Clone size and V and J calls were adopted from that table, with D and trimming inferred from the DNA. The table lists approximately 200,000 clones, about 85% of them singletons. Trimming removed 3 bases from V and 1 base from J, with 11 bases in between. Germline assignment: CDR1 SGDLS and CDR2 YYNGEE. The length of the CDR3 is 15 residues. The gene calls are TRBV9 and TRBJ2-4, with D maybe TRBD2 (5 bases). This TCR was recovered from a woman in her sixties who had recovered from COVID-19. The sequenced sample consisted of peripheral blood. This CDR3 reads CASSDGSGAKNIQYF. In nucleotides, the CDR3 is TGTGCCAGCAGCGATGGGAGTGGCGCCAAAAACATTCAGTACTTC.